What follows are 4 T cell receptor beta chains derived from one specimen sequenced in a study of blood T cell repertoires in COVID-19. Method: immunoSEQ multiplex PCR; TCRdb's copy keeps in-frame clones and lacks some. The table lists about 400,000 clones, nearly 90% of them singletons. The material sequenced was PBMCs or T cells enriched from blood (not recorded which). These receptors were obtained from a woman younger than 30 with acute COVID-19.

This chain links TRBV7-9 with TRBJ1-3, with a weak D call TRBD1 (6 bases). The CDR3 is made up of 14 amino acids. The germline V and J ends were trimmed by 5 bases and 3 bases, with 11 bases remaining between them. CDR1 SEHNR and CDR2 FQNEAQ come from the germline V gene (reference sequence). This CDR3 is CASSLDRIGNTIYF. CDR3 sequence (DNA): TGTGCCAGCAGCCTGGACAGAATTGGAAACACCATATATTTT.

The CDR3 reads CASRNAGDTEAFF. The CDR3 region has the DNA TGCGCCAGCAGGAACGCGGGGGACACTGAAGCTTTCTTT. This chain uses TRBV10-1 with TRBJ1-1, with D possibly TRBD1 on 5 matching bases. Germline lookup yields CDR1 WNHNN and CDR2 SYGVQD (reference sequence). This CDR3 spans 13 amino acids. V was cut by 6 bases and J by 3 bases, with 11 bases left in between.

This clone was seen just once. This sequence joins TRBV7-8 and TRBJ1-3, with 9 bases identical to TRBD1. The V and J ends lost 7 bases and 9 bases, in that order; junction bases with no gene match: 10. The V gene's germline CDR1 is SGHVS and CDR2 FQNEAQ. The CDR3 has 14 residues. CDR3 protein: CASTWTGASSTIYF. The CDR3 region has the DNA TGTGCCAGCACTTGGACAGGGGCCTCGAGCACCATATATTTT.

The rearrangement joins TRBV3-1 (or the pseudogene TRBV3-2) to TRBJ1-5; 8 bases fit TRBD1. Germline lookup yields CDR1 LGHDT and CDR2 YNNKEL (reference sequence). The ends lost 8 bases at V and 7 bases at J; junction bases unmatched: 10. The CDR3 sequence is 14 residues long. The CDR3 coding sequence is TGTGCCAGCGGCAACAGGGGGGCCATACAGCCCCAGCATTTT. Its protein product is CASGNRGAIQPQHF.